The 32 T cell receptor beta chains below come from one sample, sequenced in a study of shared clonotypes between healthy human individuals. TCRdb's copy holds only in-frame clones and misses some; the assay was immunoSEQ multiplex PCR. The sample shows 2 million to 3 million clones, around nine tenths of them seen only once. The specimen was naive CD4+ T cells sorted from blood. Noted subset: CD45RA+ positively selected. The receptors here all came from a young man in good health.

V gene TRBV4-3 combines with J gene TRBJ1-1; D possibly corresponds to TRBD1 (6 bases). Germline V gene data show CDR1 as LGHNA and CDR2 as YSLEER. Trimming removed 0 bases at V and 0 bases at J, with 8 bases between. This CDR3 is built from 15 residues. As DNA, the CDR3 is TGCGCCAGCAGCCAAGAGGGACAACTGAACACTGAAGCTTTCTTT. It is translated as CASSQEGQLNTEAFF.

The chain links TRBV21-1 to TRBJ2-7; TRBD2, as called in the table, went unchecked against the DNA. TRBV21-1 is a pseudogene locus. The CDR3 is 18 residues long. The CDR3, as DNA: TGTGCCAGCAGCAAAAGACAGGAACCCAGCGGGGATACCTACGAGCAGTACTTC. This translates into CASSKRQEPSGDTYEQYF.

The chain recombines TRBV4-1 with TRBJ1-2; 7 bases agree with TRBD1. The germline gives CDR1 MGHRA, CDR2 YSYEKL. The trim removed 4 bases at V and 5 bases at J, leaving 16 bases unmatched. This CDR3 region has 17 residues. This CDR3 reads CASSPLPGDSNRYGYTF. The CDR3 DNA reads TGCGCCAGCAGCCCCCTGCCCGGGGACAGTAACCGGTATGGCTACACCTTC.

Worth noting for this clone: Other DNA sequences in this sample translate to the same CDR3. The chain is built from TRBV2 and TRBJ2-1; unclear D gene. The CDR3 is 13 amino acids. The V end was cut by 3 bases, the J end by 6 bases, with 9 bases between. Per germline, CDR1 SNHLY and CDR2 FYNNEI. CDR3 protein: CASSEFRANEQFF. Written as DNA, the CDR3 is TGTGCCAGCAGTGAGTTCCGGGCCAATGAGCAGTTCTTC.

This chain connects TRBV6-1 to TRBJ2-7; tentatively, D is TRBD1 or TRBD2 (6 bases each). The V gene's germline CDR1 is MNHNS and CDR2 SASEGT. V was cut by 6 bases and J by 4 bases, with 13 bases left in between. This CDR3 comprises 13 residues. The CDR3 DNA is TGTGCCAGCAGCGCCGTAGGGGGGTACGAGCAGTACTTC. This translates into CASSAVGGYEQYF.

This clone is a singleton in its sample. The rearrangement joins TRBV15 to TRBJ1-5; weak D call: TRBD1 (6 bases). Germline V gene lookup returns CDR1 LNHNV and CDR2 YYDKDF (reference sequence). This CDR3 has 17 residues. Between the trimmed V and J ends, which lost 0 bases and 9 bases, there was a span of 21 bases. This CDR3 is CATSRDSVPGHPRPQHF. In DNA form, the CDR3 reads TGTGCCACCAGCAGAGATTCCGTCCCGGGACATCCTAGGCCCCAGCATTTT.

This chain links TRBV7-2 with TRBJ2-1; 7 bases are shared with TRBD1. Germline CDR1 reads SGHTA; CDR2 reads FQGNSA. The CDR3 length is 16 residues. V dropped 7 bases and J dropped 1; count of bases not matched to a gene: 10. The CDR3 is CASKKSRTGSYNEQFF. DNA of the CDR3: TGTGCCAGCAAGAAGTCCCGGACAGGATCCTACAATGAGCAGTTCTTC.

The CDR3 loop is CASSLDVDTGELFF. The CDR3 bases are TGTGCCAGCAGCTTAGATGTGGACACCGGGGAGCTGTTTTTT. The chain joins TRBV11-2 to TRBJ2-2; D call uncertain. This CDR3 comprises 14 residues. Germline V CDR1 and CDR2: SGHAT, FQNNGV. V lost 0 bases and J 3 bases, leaving 5 bases between the germline ends.

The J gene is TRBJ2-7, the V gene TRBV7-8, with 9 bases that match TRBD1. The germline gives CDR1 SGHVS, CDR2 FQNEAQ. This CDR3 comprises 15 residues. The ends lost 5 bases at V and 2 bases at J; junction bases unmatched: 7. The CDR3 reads CASSLRRDRAYEQYF. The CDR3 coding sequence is TGTGCCAGCAGCCTTAGGCGGGACAGGGCCTACGAGCAGTACTTC.

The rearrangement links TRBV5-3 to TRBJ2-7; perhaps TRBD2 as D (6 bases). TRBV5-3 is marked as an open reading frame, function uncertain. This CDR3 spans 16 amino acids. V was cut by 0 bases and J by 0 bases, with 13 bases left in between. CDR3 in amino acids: CARSLVRRGYSYEQYF. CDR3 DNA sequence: TGTGCCAGAAGCTTGGTCCGGAGGGGCTACTCCTACGAGCAGTACTTC.

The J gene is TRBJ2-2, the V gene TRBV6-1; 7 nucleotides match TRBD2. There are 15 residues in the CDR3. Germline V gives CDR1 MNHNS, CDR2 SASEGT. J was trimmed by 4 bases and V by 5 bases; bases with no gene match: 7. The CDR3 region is CASSRGGGPTGELFF. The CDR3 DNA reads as TGTGCCAGCAGTCGCGGGGGAGGGCCCACCGGGGAGCTGTTTTTT.

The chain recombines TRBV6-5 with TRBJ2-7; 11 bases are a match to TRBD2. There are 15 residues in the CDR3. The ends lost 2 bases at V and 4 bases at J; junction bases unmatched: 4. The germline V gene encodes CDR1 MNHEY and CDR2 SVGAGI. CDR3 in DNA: TGTGCCAGCAGTTACATAGCGGGGGGGCCATACGAGCAGTACTTC. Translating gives CASSYIAGGPYEQYF.

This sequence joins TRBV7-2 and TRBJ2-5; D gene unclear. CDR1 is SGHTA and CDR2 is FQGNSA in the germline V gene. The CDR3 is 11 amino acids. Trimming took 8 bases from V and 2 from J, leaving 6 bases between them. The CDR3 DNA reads TGTGCCAGCGGCGAGCAAGAGACCCAGTACTTC. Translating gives CASGEQETQYF.

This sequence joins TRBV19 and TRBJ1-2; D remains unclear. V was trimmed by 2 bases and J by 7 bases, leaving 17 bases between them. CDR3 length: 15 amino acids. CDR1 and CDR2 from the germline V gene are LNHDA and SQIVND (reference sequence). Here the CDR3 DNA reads TGTGCCAGTAGTATATTTGGAGGCCCTCCCTCTGGCTACACCTTC. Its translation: CASSIFGGPPSGYTF.

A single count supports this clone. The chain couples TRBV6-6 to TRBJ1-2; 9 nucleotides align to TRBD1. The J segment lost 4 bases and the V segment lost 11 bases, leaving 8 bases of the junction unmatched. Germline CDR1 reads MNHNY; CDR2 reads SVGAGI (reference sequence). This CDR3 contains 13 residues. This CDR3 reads CALGDRVSYGYTF. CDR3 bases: TGTGCCCTGGGGGACAGGGTCTCCTATGGCTACACCTTC.

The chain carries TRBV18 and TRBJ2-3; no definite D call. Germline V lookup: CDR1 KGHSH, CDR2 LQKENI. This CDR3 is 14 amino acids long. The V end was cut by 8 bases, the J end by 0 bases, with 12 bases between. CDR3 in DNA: TGTGCCAGCCGCACCGTCGCTAGCACAGATACGCAGTATTTT. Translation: CASRTVASTDTQYF. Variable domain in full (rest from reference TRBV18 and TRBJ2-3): NAGVMQNPRHLVRRRGQEARLRCSPMKGHSHVYWYRQLPEEGLKFMVYLQKENIIDESGMPKERFSAEFPKEGPSILRIQQVVRGDSAAYFCASRTVASTDTQYFGPGTRLTVL.

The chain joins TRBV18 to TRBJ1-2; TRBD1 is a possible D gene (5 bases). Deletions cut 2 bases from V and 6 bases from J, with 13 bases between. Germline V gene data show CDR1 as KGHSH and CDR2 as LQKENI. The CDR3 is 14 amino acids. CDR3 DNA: TGTGCCAGCTCACCAAATCAGGGTTCAGATGGCTACACCTTC. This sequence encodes CASSPNQGSDGYTF.

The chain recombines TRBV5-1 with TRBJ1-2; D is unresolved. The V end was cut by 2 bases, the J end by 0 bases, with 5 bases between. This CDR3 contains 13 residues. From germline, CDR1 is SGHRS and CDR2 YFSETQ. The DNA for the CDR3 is TGCGCCAGCAGCTTTGCAGCTAACTATGGCTACACCTTC. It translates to CASSFAANYGYTF. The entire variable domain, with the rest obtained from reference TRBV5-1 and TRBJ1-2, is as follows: KAGVTQTPRYLIKTRGQQVTLSCSPISGHRSVSWYQQTPGQGLQFLFEYFSETQRNKGNFPGRFSGRQFSNSRSEMNVSTLELGDSALYLCASSFAANYGYTFGSGTRLTVV.

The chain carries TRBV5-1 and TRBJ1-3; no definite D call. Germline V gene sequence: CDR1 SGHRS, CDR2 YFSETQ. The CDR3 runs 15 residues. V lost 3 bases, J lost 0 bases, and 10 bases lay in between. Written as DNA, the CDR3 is TGCGCCAGCAGCTCCAGCCGGGGCTCTGGAAACACCATATATTTT. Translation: CASSSSRGSGNTIYF.

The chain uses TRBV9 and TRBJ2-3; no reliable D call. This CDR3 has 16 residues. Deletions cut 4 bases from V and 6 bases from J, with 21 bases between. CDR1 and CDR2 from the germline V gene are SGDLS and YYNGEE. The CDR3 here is CASSSSLVAGLDTQYF. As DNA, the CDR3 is TGTGCCAGCAGCTCCTCCTTAGTCGCCGGCCTCGATACGCAGTATTTT.

The CDR3 loop is CASSFLTGKYEQYF. Here the CDR3 DNA reads TGTGCCAGCAGTTTCCTAACAGGGAAATACGAGCAGTACTTC. The gene calls are TRBV28 and TRBJ2-7; possible D gene TRBD1, 6 bases. The germline V gene has CDR1 MDHEN and CDR2 SYDVKM. V lost 3 bases to trimming and J lost 4 bases, with 13 bases between them. The CDR3 consists of 14 residues.

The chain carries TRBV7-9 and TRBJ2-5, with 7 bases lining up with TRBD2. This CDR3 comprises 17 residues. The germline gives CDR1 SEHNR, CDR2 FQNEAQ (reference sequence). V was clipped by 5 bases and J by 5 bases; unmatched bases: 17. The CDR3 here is CASSDLTAREIVETQYF. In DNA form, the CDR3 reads TGTGCCAGCAGCGATCTGACGGCGCGGGAGATTGTGGAGACCCAGTACTTC.

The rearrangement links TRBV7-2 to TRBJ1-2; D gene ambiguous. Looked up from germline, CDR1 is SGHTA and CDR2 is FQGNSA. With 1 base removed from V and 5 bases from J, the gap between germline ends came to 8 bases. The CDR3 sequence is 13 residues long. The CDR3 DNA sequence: TGTGCCAGCAGCTTAGATTACTGGTATGGCTACACCTTC. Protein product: CASSLDYWYGYTF.

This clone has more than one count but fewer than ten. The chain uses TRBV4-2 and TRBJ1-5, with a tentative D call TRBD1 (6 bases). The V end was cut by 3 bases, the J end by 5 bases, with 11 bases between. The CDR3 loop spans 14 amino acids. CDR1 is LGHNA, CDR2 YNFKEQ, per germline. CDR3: CASSQEPGDQPQHF. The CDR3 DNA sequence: TGTGCCAGCAGCCAGGAGCCAGGGGATCAGCCCCAGCATTTT.

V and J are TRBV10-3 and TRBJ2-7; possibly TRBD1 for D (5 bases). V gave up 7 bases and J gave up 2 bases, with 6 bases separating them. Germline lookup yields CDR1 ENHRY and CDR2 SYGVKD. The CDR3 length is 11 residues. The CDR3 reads CAIKGAYEQYF. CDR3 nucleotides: TGTGCCATCAAAGGGGCCTACGAGCAGTACTTC.

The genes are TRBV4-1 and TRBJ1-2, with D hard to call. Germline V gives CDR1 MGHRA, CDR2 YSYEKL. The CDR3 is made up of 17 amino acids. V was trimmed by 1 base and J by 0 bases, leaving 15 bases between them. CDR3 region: CASSQGRNYGANYGYTF. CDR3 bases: TGCGCCAGCAGCCAAGGGAGGAATTACGGGGCTAACTATGGCTACACCTTC.

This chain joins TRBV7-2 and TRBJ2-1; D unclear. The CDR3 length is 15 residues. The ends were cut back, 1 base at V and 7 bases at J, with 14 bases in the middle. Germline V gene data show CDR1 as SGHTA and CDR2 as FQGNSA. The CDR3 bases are TGTGCCAGCAGCTTAGAATTGGGCCAGTTTAATGAGCAGTTCTTC. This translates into CASSLELGQFNEQFF.

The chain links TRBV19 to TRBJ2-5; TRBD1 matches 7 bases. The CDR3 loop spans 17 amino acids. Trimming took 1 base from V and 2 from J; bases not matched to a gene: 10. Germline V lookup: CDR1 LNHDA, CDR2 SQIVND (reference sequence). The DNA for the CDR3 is TGTGCCAGTAGTATAGGTCCCCCCTCGGGACAGCAAGAGACCCAGTACTTC. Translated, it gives CASSIGPPSGQQETQYF. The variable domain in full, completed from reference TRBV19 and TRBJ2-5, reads DGGITQSPKYLFRKEGQNVTLSCEQNLNHDAMYWYRQDPGQGLRLIYYSQIVNDFQKGDIAEGYSVSREKKESFPLTVTSAQKNPTAFYLCASSIGPPSGQQETQYFGPGTRLLVL.

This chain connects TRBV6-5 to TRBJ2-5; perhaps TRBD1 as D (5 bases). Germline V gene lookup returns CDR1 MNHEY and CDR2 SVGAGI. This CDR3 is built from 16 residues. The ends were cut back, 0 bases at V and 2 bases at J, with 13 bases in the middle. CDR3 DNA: TGTGCCAGCAGTTACTCGACGCGGACACTACAAGAGACCCAGTACTTC. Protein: CASSYSTRTLQETQYF.

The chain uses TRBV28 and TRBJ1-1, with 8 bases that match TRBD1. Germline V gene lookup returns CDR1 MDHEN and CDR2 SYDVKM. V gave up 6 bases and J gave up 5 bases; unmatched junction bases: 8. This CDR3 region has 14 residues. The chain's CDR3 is CASRPGQGRTEAFF. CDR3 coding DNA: TGTGCCAGCAGACCAGGACAGGGAAGAACTGAAGCTTTCTTT.

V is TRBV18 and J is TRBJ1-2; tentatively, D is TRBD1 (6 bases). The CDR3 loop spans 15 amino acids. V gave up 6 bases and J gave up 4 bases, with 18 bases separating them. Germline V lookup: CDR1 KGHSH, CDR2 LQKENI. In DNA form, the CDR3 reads TGTGCCAGCTCCTCAGGGGCCGAGGAGATCTATGGCTACACCTTC. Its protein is CASSSGAEEIYGYTF.

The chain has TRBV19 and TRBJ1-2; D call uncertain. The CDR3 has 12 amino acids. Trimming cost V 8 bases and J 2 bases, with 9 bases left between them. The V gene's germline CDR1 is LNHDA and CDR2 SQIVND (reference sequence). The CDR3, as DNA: TGTGCCAGTTCCAGTAGGAACTATGGCTACACCTTC. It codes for CASSSRNYGYTF.